This T cell receptor beta chain is drawn from a study of a mutant IDH1 vaccine in newly diagnosed glioma. Time point denoted: week 5, during vaccination. Each dose delivered 300 ug of mutant IDH1 20-mer peptide subcutaneously with imiquimod. CDR1 is SGHVS and CDR2 is FQNEAQ in the germline V gene. The CDR3 extends over 17 amino acids. The V and J ends lost 3 bases and 8 bases respectively, with 24 bases between them. Sequenced by immunoSEQ multiplex PCR; TCRdb stores in-frame clones only, minus some. There are tens of thousands of clones in the sample; about nine tenths occur only once, and less than 3.5% lies in the top ten. For this clone: Its specificity is not known.

The input for sequencing was peripheral blood mononuclear cells (PBMCs), taken from a glioma patient whose treatment included an IDH1 peptide vaccine. The clonotype was recovered from a woman aged 40 to 50 with glioma. Some clones in this sample may be carry-over from other donors' samples. The gene calls are TRBV7-8 and TRBJ2-3, with D unresolved. This chain's CDR3 is CASSFTPGDTHRATQYF. The CDR3 nucleotides read TGTGCCAGCAGCTTCACGCCGGGCGACACCCACCGCGCTACGCAGTATTTT.